The 4 T cell receptor beta chains given below trace back to one sample, sequenced in a study of T-cell reconstitution after alpha-beta-depleted transplantation in children. Using unique molecular identifiers, the investigators prepared the TCRbeta library. One entry per CDR3 protein results from TCRdb running MiXCR on the PCR reads. The table has 45,000 or so distinct CDR3 sequences, roughly 52% seen once. The sequences come from peripheral blood, collected before TCRalphabeta/CD19-depleted stem cell transplant. The receptors were sampled from a boy in the first two years of life with SCID, due to receive a stem cell transplant.

V gene TRBV4-3 combines with J gene TRBJ1-1; 8 nucleotides match TRBD1. Trimming cost V 4 bases and J 8 bases; bases outside gene matches: 15. Per the germline V gene, CDR1 is LGHNA and CDR2 is YSLEER. The CDR3 length is 16 residues. CDR3 DNA: TGCGCCAGCAGCCCAAGCGGACAGGGAGTTCTCGAAGAAGCTTTCTTT. It codes for CASSPSGQGVLEEAFF.

This chain uses TRBV7-2 with TRBJ1-6; TRBD1 matches 11 bases. Germline values: CDR1 SGHTA, CDR2 FQGNSA. V lost 5 bases, J lost 8 bases, and 5 bases stayed unmatched. CDR3 size: 15 residues. CDR3 in DNA: TGTGCCAGCAGCCGGACAGGGGGCGTCTATTCACCCCTCCACTTT. Translation gives CASSRTGGVYSPLHF. The full variable domain, its missing parts supplied by reference TRBV7-2 and TRBJ1-6, is GAGVSQSPSNKVTEKGKDVELRCDPISGHTALYWYRQSLGQGLEFLIYFQGNSAPDKSGLPSDRFSAERTGGSVSTLTIQRTQQEDSAVYLCASSRTGGVYSPLHFGNGTRLTVT.

This chain uses TRBV5-1 with TRBJ2-7; 11 bases are a match to TRBD2. V was clipped by 2 bases and J by 0 bases; unmatched bases: 4. CDR1 and CDR2 from the germline V gene are SGHRS and YFSETQ. CDR3 length equals 16 residues. The CDR3 nucleotides read TGCGCCAGCAGCTTACTAGCGGGGGTGAGCTCCTACGAGCAGTACTTC. It yields the protein CASSLLAGVSSYEQYF.

This clonotype was seen only a few times. This CDR3 reads CASSQWTSGVTFDNEQFF. CDR3 in DNA: TGCGCCAGCAGCCAATGGACTAGCGGGGTGACCTTTGACAATGAGCAGTTCTTC. This chain joins TRBV5-1 and TRBJ2-1; TRBD2 matches at 12 bases. Losses at the gene ends were 4 bases for V and 5 bases for J; bases not matched to a gene: 13. Germline assignment: CDR1 SGHRS and CDR2 YFSETQ. The CDR3 sequence is 18 residues long.